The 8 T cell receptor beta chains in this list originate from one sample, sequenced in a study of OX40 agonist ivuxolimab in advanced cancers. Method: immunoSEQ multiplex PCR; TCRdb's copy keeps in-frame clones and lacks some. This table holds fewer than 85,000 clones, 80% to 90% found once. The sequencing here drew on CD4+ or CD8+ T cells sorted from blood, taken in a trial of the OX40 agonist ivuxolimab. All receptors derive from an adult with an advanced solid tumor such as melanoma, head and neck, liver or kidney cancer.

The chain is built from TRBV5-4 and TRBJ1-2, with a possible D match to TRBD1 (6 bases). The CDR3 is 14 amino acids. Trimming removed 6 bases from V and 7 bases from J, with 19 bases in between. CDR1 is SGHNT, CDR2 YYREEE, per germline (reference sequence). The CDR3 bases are TGTGCCAGCACCCCCGGCCGGGGGGCACTTGGCTACACCTTC. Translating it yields CASTPGRGALGYTF. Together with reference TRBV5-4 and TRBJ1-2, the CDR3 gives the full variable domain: ETGVTQSPTHLIKTRGQQVTLRCSSQSGHNTVSWYQQALGQGPQFIFQYYREEENGRGNFPPRFSGLQFPNYSSELNVNALELDDSALYLCASTPGRGALGYTFGSGTRLTVV.

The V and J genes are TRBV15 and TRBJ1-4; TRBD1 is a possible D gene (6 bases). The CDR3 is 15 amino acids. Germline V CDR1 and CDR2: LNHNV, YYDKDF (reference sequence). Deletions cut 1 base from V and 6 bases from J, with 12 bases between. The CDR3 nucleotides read TGTGCCACCAGCAGAGGTAAAAGGGGGTATGAAAAACTGTTTTTT. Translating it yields CATSRGKRGYEKLFF.

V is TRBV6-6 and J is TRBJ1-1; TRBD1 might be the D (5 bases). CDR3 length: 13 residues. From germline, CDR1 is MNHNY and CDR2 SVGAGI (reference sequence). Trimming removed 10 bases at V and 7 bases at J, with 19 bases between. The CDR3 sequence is CATLGLGGGEAFF. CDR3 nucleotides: TGTGCCACCCTTGGGCTTGGGGGGGGTGAAGCTTTCTTT.

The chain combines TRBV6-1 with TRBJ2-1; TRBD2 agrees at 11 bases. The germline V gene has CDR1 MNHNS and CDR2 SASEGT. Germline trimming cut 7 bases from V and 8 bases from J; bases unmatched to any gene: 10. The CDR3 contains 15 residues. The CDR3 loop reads CASNIAGGLIYEQFF. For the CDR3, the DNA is TGTGCCAGCAACATAGCGGGGGGGCTGATTTATGAGCAGTTCTTC.

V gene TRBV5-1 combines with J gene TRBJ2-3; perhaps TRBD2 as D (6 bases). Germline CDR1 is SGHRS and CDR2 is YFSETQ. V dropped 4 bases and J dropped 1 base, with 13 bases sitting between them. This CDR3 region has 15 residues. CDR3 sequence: CASSPISSGTDTQYF. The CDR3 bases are TGCGCCAGCAGCCCCATTTCTAGCGGCACAGATACGCAGTATTTT.

This CDR3 is CASSLGGLGQGLYGYTF. In DNA, the CDR3 is TGTGCCAGCAGCTTGGGGGGGCTGGGACAGGGGCTCTATGGCTACACCTTC. The chain carries TRBV5-4 and TRBJ1-2; 10 nucleotides line up with TRBD1. Germline V CDR1 and CDR2: SGHNT, YYREEE (reference sequence). The V and J ends lost 0 bases and 4 bases, in that order; junction bases with no gene match: 9. The CDR3 runs 17 residues.

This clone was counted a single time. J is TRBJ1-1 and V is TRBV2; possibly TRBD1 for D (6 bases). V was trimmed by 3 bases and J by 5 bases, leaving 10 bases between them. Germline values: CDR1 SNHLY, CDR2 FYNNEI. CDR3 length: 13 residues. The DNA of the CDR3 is TGTGCCAGCAGTGACAGGGGAGTGACTGAAGCTTTCTTT. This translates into CASSDRGVTEAFF.

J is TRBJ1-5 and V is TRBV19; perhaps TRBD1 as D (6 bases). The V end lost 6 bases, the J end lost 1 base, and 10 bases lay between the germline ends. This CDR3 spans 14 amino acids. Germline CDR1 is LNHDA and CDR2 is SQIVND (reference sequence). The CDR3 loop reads CASRWGQSNQPQHF. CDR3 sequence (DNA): TGTGCCAGTAGATGGGGACAAAGCAATCAGCCCCAGCATTTT.